Listed here are 18 T cell receptor beta chains from one sample, sequenced in a study of cytomegalovirus exposure and HLA in healthy donors. PCR primers comprised 60 Vbeta and 13 Jbeta primers. Clones were read by immunoSEQ multiplex PCR, and TCRdb kept only the in-frame ones, dropping some. Recorded for this sample: tens of thousands of clones. Sequenced: PBMCs. The receptors here all came from a female donor in good health and CMV-seropositive.

The CDR3 DNA is TGTGCCAGCAGCTGGGGCAGGGGGGAGGCTGGCTACACCTTC. Translating it yields CASSWGRGEAGYTF. The chain carries TRBV5-4 and TRBJ1-2; 7 nucleotides agree with TRBD1. The J segment lost 7 bases and the V segment lost 3 bases, leaving 9 bases of the junction unmatched. The CDR3 covers 14 residues. Germline-derived CDR1 and CDR2 are SGHNT and YYREEE (reference sequence).

The rearrangement links TRBV19 to TRBJ1-3; D uncertain. The length of the CDR3 is 15 residues. The ends were cut back, 3 bases at V and 0 bases at J, with 9 bases in the middle. Germline V CDR1 and CDR2: LNHDA, SQIVND (reference sequence). The CDR3 sequence: CASSMLGLSGNTIYF. The CDR3 nucleotides are TGTGCCAGTAGTATGCTAGGCCTCTCTGGAAACACCATATATTTT.

CDR3 residues: CASGSSSEGTGELFF. For the CDR3, the DNA is TGTGCTAGTGGTTCCTCTAGTGAGGGCACCGGGGAGCTGTTTTTT. The chain has TRBV12-5 and TRBJ2-2; a possible D gene is TRBD2 (5 bases). The V gene's germline CDR1 is LGHNT and CDR2 FRNRAP. The CDR3 length is 15 residues. V lost 4 bases, J lost 4 bases, and 13 bases lay in between.

The chain joins TRBV7-3 to TRBJ1-1; perhaps TRBD1 as D (5 bases). Trimming shortened V by 5 bases and J by 6 bases, and 13 bases separated the two germline ends. CDR1 is SGHTA and CDR2 is FQGTGA in the germline V gene. The CDR3 extends over 13 amino acids. DNA for the CDR3: TGTGCCAGCAGCCGGTCTGCGGGGGCTGAAGCTTTCTTT. Translating it yields CASSRSAGAEAFF.

J is TRBJ2-7 and V is TRBV19; 8 bases map to TRBD1. Trimming at V came to 4 bases and at J to 3 bases, leaving 5 bases not matched to a gene. Germline loops: CDR1 LNHDA, CDR2 SQIVND (reference sequence). The CDR3 runs 14 residues. CDR3 sequence: CASSTPGQDYEQYF. As DNA, the CDR3 is TGTGCCAGTAGTACTCCGGGACAGGACTACGAGCAGTACTTC.

This rearrangement joins TRBV29-1 to TRBJ2-5; weak D call: TRBD1 (6 bases). The CDR3 extends over 14 amino acids. V shed 4 bases and J shed 4 bases, with 16 bases lying between them. Germline V gene sequence: CDR1 SQVTM, CDR2 ANQGSEA. CDR3 region: CSVGGQGLAETQYF. CDR3 sequence (DNA): TGCAGCGTTGGCGGGCAGGGGTTAGCAGAGACCCAGTACTTC.

V gene TRBV5-1 combines with J gene TRBJ2-7, with a possible D match to TRBD2 (6 bases). V lost 5 bases, J lost 6 bases, and 15 bases lay in between. The CDR3 covers 13 residues. Germline V gene data show CDR1 as SGHRS and CDR2 as YFSETQ. The CDR3 DNA reads TGCGCCAGCAGTATATGGGGGACTGGCGAGCAGTACTTC. This codes for CASSIWGTGEQYF.

The rearrangement links TRBV18 to TRBJ2-1, with 9 bases matching TRBD2. With 6 bases clipped from V and 5 bases from J, the junction kept 8 bases outside the gene matches. The CDR3 totals 15 residues. CDR1 and CDR2 from the germline V gene are KGHSH and LQKENI. CDR3 in amino acids: CASSLRVAGDNEQFF. CDR3 DNA sequence: TGTGCCAGCTCCCTGAGGGTAGCGGGGGACAATGAGCAGTTCTTC.

The V call is TRBV15, the J call TRBJ1-5; D is uncertain. CDR1 is LNHNV and CDR2 is YYDKDF in the germline V gene (reference sequence). Trimming cost V 5 bases and J 10 bases, with 12 bases left between them. There are 12 residues in the CDR3. The CDR3 coding sequence is TGTGCCACCAGCGTATACGGGTCCCCCCAGCATTTT. Protein: CATSVYGSPQHF.

The J gene is TRBJ1-6, the V gene TRBV19, with 7 positions matching TRBD1. Germline values: CDR1 LNHDA, CDR2 SQIVND (reference sequence). The CDR3 runs to 14 residues. As DNA, the CDR3 is TGTGCGTGTGGGGCAGGGGGCTATAATTCACCCCTCCACTTT. Its translation is CACGAGGYNSPLHF. Variable domain in full (rest from reference TRBV19 and TRBJ1-6): DGGITQSPKYLFRKEGQNVTLSCEQNLNHDAMYWYRQDPGQGLRLIYYSQIVNDFQKGDIAEGYSVSREKKESFPLTVTSAQKNPTAFYLCACGAGGYNSPLHFGNGTRLTVT.

The chain combines TRBV19 with TRBJ1-4, with D possibly matching TRBD1 (5 bases). CDR3 length: 14 amino acids. Germline CDR1 reads LNHDA; CDR2 reads SQIVND (reference sequence). The V end was cut by 7 bases, the J end by 0 bases, with 9 bases between. The CDR3 sequence: CASKTGATNEKLFF. CDR3 nucleotide sequence: TGTGCCAGTAAAACAGGTGCAACTAATGAAAAACTGTTTTTT.

The chain links TRBV9 to TRBJ2-1; 9 bases are a match to TRBD1. Germline CDR1 and CDR2: SGDLS and YYNGEE. J was trimmed by 5 bases and V by 4 bases; bases with no gene match: 4. The CDR3 runs 14 residues. The CDR3 nucleotides are TGTGCCAGCAGCAGACAGGGGGACGACAATGAGCAGTTCTTC. It yields the protein CASSRQGDDNEQFF.

This chain joins TRBV18 and TRBJ2-7; 9 nucleotides match TRBD1. CDR1 is KGHSH and CDR2 is LQKENI in the germline V gene. The CDR3 is 15 residues long. The ends lost 0 bases at V and 2 bases at J; junction bases unmatched: 2. The CDR3 bases are TGTGCCAGCTCACCACCGGGACAGGGTGCCTACGAGCAGTACTTC. Its protein is CASSPPGQGAYEQYF.

Here the CDR3 DNA reads TGTGCCAGCAGCTTGGGTGACAGGTCCTACAATGAGCAGTTCTTC. Translating it yields CASSLGDRSYNEQFF. The chain is built from TRBV5-6 and TRBJ2-1; D perhaps matches TRBD1 (6 bases). The CDR3 is 15 amino acids. V gave up 0 bases and J gave up 1 base, with 8 bases separating them. CDR1 and CDR2 (germline): SGHDT, YYEEEE. Looking up the rest from reference TRBV5-6 and TRBJ2-1 gives the full variable domain: DAGVTQSPTHLIKTRGQQVTLRCSPKSGHDTVSWYQQALGQGPQFIFQYYEEEERQRGNFPDRFSGHQFPNYSSELNVNALLLGDSALYLCASSLGDRSYNEQFFGPGTRLTVL.

This rearrangement joins TRBV18 to TRBJ2-2; TRBD1 matches at 10 bases. This CDR3 comprises 18 residues. Germline trimming cut 5 bases from V and 0 bases from J; bases unmatched to any gene: 9. Germline CDR1 is KGHSH and CDR2 is LQKENI. The CDR3 coding sequence is TGTGCCAGCTCAGGATGGGGGACAGGGGCAACGAACACCGGGGAGCTGTTTTTT. As protein: CASSGWGTGATNTGELFF.

The chain carries TRBV5-5 and TRBJ2-7, with D tentatively TRBD1 (6 bases). The CDR3 has 15 residues. V dropped 0 bases and J dropped 2 bases, with 12 bases sitting between them. Germline CDR1 and CDR2: SGHKS and YYEKEE (reference sequence). For the CDR3, the DNA is TGTGCCAGCAGCTTGGTGGGGGCCCGGGCCTACGAGCAGTACTTC. This gives the protein CASSLVGARAYEQYF.

V is TRBV7-2 and J is TRBJ2-3, with a possible D match to TRBD2 (6 bases). The ends were cut back, 1 base at V and 6 bases at J, with 14 bases in the middle. Germline CDR1 SGHTA, CDR2 FQGNSA. This CDR3 has 15 amino acids. The CDR3 DNA sequence: TGTGCCAGCAGCTTAGTTGCGGGGCCGAGGGATACGCAGTATTTT. Its protein product is CASSLVAGPRDTQYF.

The CDR3 region is CASSRTGTSYEQYF. The CDR3 DNA is TGTGCCAGCAGCCGAACAGGGACGTCATACGAGCAGTACTTC. The chain employs TRBV6-5 and TRBJ2-7; D is perhaps TRBD1 (6 bases). The CDR3 is 14 residues long. Deletions cut 6 bases from V and 4 bases from J, with 16 bases between. Germline loops: CDR1 MNHEY, CDR2 SVGAGI.